This note documents a single TCR beta chain sequence. The target of this receptor is not known. Per-base quality was not reported, and no clone a single base away is much larger than it. This CDR3 is also generated by other DNA sequences in the sample. Germline trimming amounts to 3 bases on V and 1 base on J, with 2 as the count of junction bases outside the gene matches. CDR1 LNHDA and CDR2 SQIVND were looked up in the germline V gene (reference sequence). The CDR3 contains 14 residues, cysteine and phenylalanine counted. The DNA shown is the 42-base CDR3, in frame from base 1. Libraries were built with the immunoSEQ multiplex PCR assay. The source is immuneACCESS, and TCRdb retained only in-frame sequences with V and J called. Part of the clones is not carried over; for the studies checked, unresolved V genes explain less than half of this, and the remainder is unexplained. The sample table shows 65,000 to 85,000 clones, and more than 95% are seen once. The top ten hold around 0.15% of the sample.

The data stem from a study of technical replicates of blood from a handful of donors (dated by TCRdb to about 2017). Here the chain combines TRBV19 and TRBJ1-1, and 7 junction bases match TRBD1. The clonotype comes from a human donor in good health. The sample was T cells isolated from PBMCs. The nucleotides read TGTGCCAGTAGTATTGGGGACAGGAACACTGAAGCTTTCTTT. Protein translation: CASSIGDRNTEAFF.